This T cell receptor beta chain is drawn from a study of spatial heterogeneity in lung cancer. Across the study: Sequencing consistently turned up more beta-chain sequences than alpha-chain sequences. General observations from the study: Among blood samples, ubiquitous expanded tumor TCRs appeared more at resection than at follow-up.

Time point specified: sample taken at primary tumor resection. Tumor, nontumor lung or frozen PBMC supplied whole RNA, sequenced without sorting. The donors, fewer than 90 patients with untreated early-stage non-small cell lung cancer, provided the samples. Germline V gene data show CDR1 as DFQATT and CDR2 as SNEGSKA (reference sequence). The CDR3 has 13 residues. Deletions cut 6 bases from V and 3 bases from J, with 15 bases between. Every individual TCR cDNA molecule carried its own unique molecular identifier, which allowed correction of PCR and sequencing errors. Via MiXCR, TCRdb re-called the 5' RACE reads, giving one row per CDR3 protein. The data contain 1,500 to 2,000 distinct CDR3 sequences, roughly 19% of them singletons. To note about this clonotype: Its antigen is still unknown.

This TCR was sampled from a male donor with early-stage non-small cell lung cancer. The sample was PBMCs, taken at surgery. The V call is TRBV20-1, the J call TRBJ2-7, with D possibly TRBD1 on 7 matching bases. The CDR3, as DNA: TGCAGTGCACCGGAGGGACAGAACTACGAGCAGTACTTC. As protein: CSAPEGQNYEQYF.